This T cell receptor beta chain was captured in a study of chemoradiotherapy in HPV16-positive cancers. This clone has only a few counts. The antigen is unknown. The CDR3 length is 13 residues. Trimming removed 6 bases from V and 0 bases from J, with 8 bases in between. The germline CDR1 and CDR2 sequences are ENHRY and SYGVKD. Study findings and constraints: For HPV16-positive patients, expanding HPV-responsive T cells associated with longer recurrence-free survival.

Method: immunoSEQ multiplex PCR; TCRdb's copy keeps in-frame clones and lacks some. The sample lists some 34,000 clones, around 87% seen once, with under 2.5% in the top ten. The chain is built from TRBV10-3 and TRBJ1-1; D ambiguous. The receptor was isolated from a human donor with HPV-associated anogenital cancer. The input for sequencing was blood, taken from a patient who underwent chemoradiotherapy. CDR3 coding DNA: TGTGCCATCAGGTATTCAGTGAACACTGAAGCTTTCTTT. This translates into CAIRYSVNTEAFF.